The 23 T cell receptor beta chains listed next were all sequenced from one sample in a study of regulatory T cells in long-lasting Graves disease. Time point given: newly diagnosed GD, antithyroid drugs for less than 3 months. The TCR library used RNA extracted from PBMCs. Through Arm-PCR of CDR3 regions and iRepertoire HTBI primers, TCR beta libraries were built. TCRdb re-derived calls from the multiplex PCR reads in MiXCR, one entry per CDR3 protein. The repertoire holds 350,000 to 500,000 distinct CDR3 sequences, with 13% to 15% as singletons. These records were also assigned to another study, of T cells in Graves' hyperthyroidism and ophthalmopathy.

Sequencing used peripheral blood mononuclear cells (PBMCs), obtained at new diagnosis, from a patient treated with antithyroid drugs. The receptors shown here come from a woman between 45 and 60 years old with Graves disease.

This clonotype was recorded at least ten times. V usage is TRBV28 and J usage is TRBJ2-5; 11 bases are shared with TRBD2. The CDR3 extends over 16 amino acids. The V and J ends lost 5 bases and 0 bases, in that order; junction bases with no gene match: 5. From germline, CDR1 is MDHEN and CDR2 SYDVKM. CDR3: CASSPTSGRHQETQYF. The CDR3, as DNA: TGTGCCAGCAGTCCAACTAGCGGGAGACACCAAGAGACCCAGTACTTC.

This clonotype showed up many times. This chain uses TRBV2 with TRBJ1-5; TRBD1 is a possible D gene (6 bases). The germline gives CDR1 SNHLY, CDR2 FYNNEI. This CDR3 region has 16 residues. The germline V and J ends were trimmed by 6 bases and 2 bases, with 17 bases remaining between them. The CDR3 DNA reads TGTGCCAGCAGCGGTACAGGGTCTGAGGGCAATCAGCCCCAGCATTTT. This translates into CASSGTGSEGNQPQHF.

The table lists this clonotype with many counts. The CDR3 bases are TGTGCCAGCAGTCGCTCGCCGATAGAGGGGAATGATGGCTACACCTTC. Translating gives CASSRSPIEGNDGYTF. The chain links TRBV27 to TRBJ1-2; TRBD1 is a possible D gene (5 bases). Trimming removed 5 bases at V and 6 bases at J, with 22 bases between. The CDR3 is 16 residues long. Germline V gene lookup returns CDR1 MNHEY and CDR2 SMNVEV (reference sequence).

There are a few counts of this clonotype. One base away lies a much larger clone, so this may be a sequencing read error. This rearrangement joins TRBV6-2 or TRBV6-3 to TRBJ2-3; TRBD2 matches 9 bases. Germline CDR1 reads MNHEY; CDR2 reads SVGEGT. Trimming removed 5 bases from V and 3 bases from J; junction bases left unmatched: 12. CDR3 length: 17 residues. CDR3 amino acids: CASSEIVAGGHTDTQYF. CDR3 in DNA: TGTGCCAGCAGTGAAATCGTGGCGGGAGGGCATACAGATACGCAGTATTTT.

This clonotype was counted ten times or more. This chain links TRBV30 with TRBJ2-4; D is ambiguous. The V and J ends lost 3 bases and 3 bases respectively, with 15 bases between them. The CDR3 has 15 amino acids. Germline CDR1 and CDR2: GTSNPN and SVGIG (reference sequence). The CDR3 protein is CAWSSTEAIKNIQYF. The CDR3 nucleotides are TGTGCCTGGAGCTCTACTGAGGCCATCAAAAACATTCAGTACTTC.

This clonotype occurred many times. V and J are TRBV6-1 and TRBJ1-6, with D unclear. The CDR3 is made up of 15 amino acids. The V end lost 7 bases, the J end lost 5 bases, and 15 bases lay between the germline ends. The V gene's germline CDR1 is MNHNS and CDR2 SASEGT. Here the CDR3 DNA reads TGTGCCAGCAACCCGATGGGGAGCAATAATTCACCCCTCCACTTT. This encodes CASNPMGSNNSPLHF.

The chain recombines TRBV28 with TRBJ2-3; D gene unclear. The V end lost 4 bases, the J end lost 6 bases, and 8 bases lay between the germline ends. This CDR3 is built from 12 residues. Germline V gene lookup returns CDR1 MDHEN and CDR2 SYDVKM. The CDR3 sequence: CASSSLEDTQYF. In nucleotides, the CDR3 is TGTGCCAGCAGTTCCTTGGAGGATACGCAGTATTTT.

In its sample, this clonotype was seen many times. The chain uses TRBV7-3 and TRBJ2-2; D possibly corresponds to TRBD2 (6 bases). Looked up from germline, CDR1 is SGHTA and CDR2 is FQGTGA. The V end was cut by 2 bases, the J end by 6 bases, with 13 bases between. This CDR3 comprises 15 residues. The CDR3, as DNA: TGTGCCAGCAGCTTAGACGGGCGGGGCGCCGGGGAGCTGTTTTTT. Protein product: CASSLDGRGAGELFF. Filled out from reference TRBV7-3 and TRBJ2-2, the complete variable domain reads GAGVSQTPSNKVTEKGKYVELRCDPISGHTALYWYRQSLGQGPEFLIYFQGTGAADDSGLPNDRFFAVRPEGSVSTLKIQRTERGDSAVYLCASSLDGRGAGELFFGEGSRLTVL.

This chain uses TRBV19 with TRBJ2-1; no reliable D call. Trimming pared 8 bases from V and 7 bases from J, leaving 18 bases between. Germline V gene data show CDR1 as LNHDA and CDR2 as SQIVND (reference sequence). The CDR3 is made up of 14 amino acids. The CDR3 region is CASSPVHQVNEQFF. The CDR3 coding sequence is TGTGCCAGTTCCCCCGTGCATCAGGTTAATGAGCAGTTCTTC.

There are a few counts of this clonotype. The junction does not match germline at one end; this may be a read error. This chain connects TRBV28 to TRBJ2-1; D gene ambiguous. CDR3 length: 15 residues. Germline values: CDR1 MDHEN, CDR2 SYDVKM. The CDR3 bases are TGTGCCAGCAGGCGCGACCTGGCTAGTTACAATGAGCAGTCCTTC. Protein: CASRRDLASYNEQSF.

CDR3: CASTRSDSPLHF. The CDR3 DNA reads TGTGCCAGCACCCGGTCTGATTCACCCCTCCACTTT. V gene TRBV28 combines with J gene TRBJ1-6; D unclear. The V end lost 7 bases, the J end lost 8 bases, and 9 bases lay between the germline ends. The germline V gene has CDR1 MDHEN and CDR2 SYDVKM. The CDR3 is made up of 12 amino acids.

The rearrangement links TRBV11-1 to TRBJ2-1, with D maybe TRBD2 (5 bases). Germline values: CDR1 SGHAT, CDR2 FQDESV (reference sequence). This CDR3 has 16 residues. Trimming stripped 5 bases from V and 3 bases from J, with 17 bases between. This CDR3 reads CASSLRPGEGYNEQFF. The CDR3 coding sequence is TGTGCCAGCAGCCTCCGACCCGGAGAGGGCTACAATGAGCAGTTCTTC.

This clonotype showed up just a few times. The rearrangement links TRBV7-3 to TRBJ2-1, with 9 bases aligning to TRBD2. This CDR3 region has 16 residues. The ends lost 2 bases at V and 10 bases at J; junction bases unmatched: 12. From germline, CDR1 is SGHTA and CDR2 FQGTGA. CDR3 loop: CASSLGVTGLADEQFF. CDR3 nucleotide sequence: TGTGCCAGCAGCTTAGGAGTAACGGGACTAGCAGACGAGCAGTTCTTC.

With regard to this clonotype: A much larger clone sits a single nucleotide away, making a read error possible. V gene TRBV29-1 combines with J gene TRBJ2-3; D may be TRBD1 (6 bases). Trimming removed 8 bases from V and 5 bases from J, with 17 bases in between. From germline, CDR1 is SQVTM and CDR2 ANQGSEA. This CDR3 has 13 residues. The chain's CDR3 is CSRGGRLIDTQYF. The CDR3, as DNA: TGCAGCAGAGGGGGACGACTTATAGATACGCAGTATTTT.

In its sample, this clonotype was seen many times. The chain has TRBV28 and TRBJ1-1, with D uncertain. V gave up 3 bases and J gave up 13 bases, with 27 bases separating them. The CDR3 covers 16 residues. Per germline, CDR1 MDHEN and CDR2 SYDVKM. The CDR3 here is CASSFPSKTRLFKVFF. Here the CDR3 DNA reads TGTGCCAGCAGTTTCCCATCAAAGACACGTTTGTTTAAGGTTTTCTTT.

This clonotype was observed a few times. The rearrangement uses TRBV20-1 and TRBJ1-2; D is unresolved. The V gene lost 0 bases and the J gene lost 1 base, with 12 bases spanning the gap. The CDR3 length is 15 residues. The V gene's germline CDR1 is DFQATT and CDR2 SNEGSKA (reference sequence). CDR3 bases: TGCAGTGCTAGAGATCTGCAGAAGATTAACTATGGCTACACCTTC. It encodes CSARDLQKINYGYTF.

This clonotype was found many times. This chain joins TRBV12-3 or TRBV12-4 and TRBJ2-7; tentatively, D is TRBD2 (6 bases). The CDR3 contains 13 residues. V dropped 1 base and J dropped 5 bases, with 9 bases sitting between them. The CDR3 sequence is CASSLVSGDEQYF. CDR3 DNA sequence: TGTGCCAGCAGTTTAGTATCGGGGGACGAGCAGTACTTC.

V and J are TRBV27 and TRBJ1-5; TRBD1 is a possible D gene (6 bases). This CDR3 comprises 17 residues. Trimming took off 5 bases at V and 4 bases at J, with 21 bases between the two ends. Looked up from germline, CDR1 is MNHEY and CDR2 is SMNVEV (reference sequence). The CDR3 DNA follows: TGTGCCAGCAGTACCATCCCTACAGGGAATGGAAATCAGCCCCAGCATTTT. It yields the protein CASSTIPTGNGNQPQHF.

The chain employs TRBV13 and TRBJ2-2; 8 positions match TRBD1. The germline V gene has CDR1 PRHDT and CDR2 FYEKMQ (reference sequence). The CDR3 is made up of 14 amino acids. With 5 bases clipped from V and 3 bases from J, the junction kept 2 bases outside the gene matches. The CDR3 DNA reads as TGTGCCAGCAGCGAGGGACAGGACACCGGGGAGCTGTTTTTT. Translated, it gives CASSEGQDTGELFF.

This chain joins TRBV28 and TRBJ1-6; D is uncertain. Trimming shortened V by 8 bases and J by 3 bases, and 11 bases separated the two germline ends. From germline, CDR1 is MDHEN and CDR2 SYDVKM. This CDR3 comprises 14 residues. The CDR3 is CASYSVGYNSPLHF. The CDR3 bases are TGTGCCAGCTACTCCGTAGGCTATAATTCACCCCTCCACTTT.

In regard to this clonotype: A read error is possible here, since a much larger clone lies one base away. The gene calls are TRBV20-1 and TRBJ2-3, with 8 positions matching TRBD2. This CDR3 is 16 amino acids long. The germline V gene has CDR1 DFQATT and CDR2 SNEGSKA (reference sequence). The CDR3 DNA reads TGCAGTGCTAGAGATGAGGGCGGGAGGTTAACAGATGCGCAGTATTTT. It yields the protein CSARDEGGRLTDAQYF.

This chain connects TRBV9 to TRBJ1-3; D is undetermined. CDR1 is SGDLS, CDR2 YYNGEE, per germline. CDR3 length: 17 residues. Deletions cut 0 bases from V and 0 bases from J, with 13 bases between. The CDR3 coding sequence is TGTGCCAGCAGCGTAGAATTGCAACAGCACTCTGGAAACACCATATATTTT. Encoded protein: CASSVELQQHSGNTIYF.

The chain is built from TRBV7-9 and TRBJ2-3, with 8 bases aligning to TRBD2. Per germline, CDR1 SEHNR and CDR2 FQNEAQ (reference sequence). The CDR3 sequence is 17 residues long. The J segment lost 0 bases and the V segment lost 0 bases, leaving 5 bases of the junction unmatched. The CDR3 spells CASSLAVAGGSTDTQYF. CDR3 nucleotide sequence: TGTGCCAGCAGCTTAGCCGTGGCGGGAGGTAGCACAGATACGCAGTATTTT.